This T cell receptor beta chain was identified during a study of radiotherapy plus CTLA-4 blockade in lung cancer. Across the whole study: Disease control was achieved by 31% of patients, and objective responses by 18%. Whole-study results and caveats: After treatment with radiotherapy plus ipilimumab, TCR clones that came from the tumor expanded in blood. Alongside interferon-beta, early blood T cell clone dynamics were reportedly the best predictor of response.

CDR3 length: 16 residues. Germline-derived CDR1 and CDR2 are SEHNR and FQNEAQ (reference sequence). V lost 5 bases and J 7 bases, leaving 20 bases between the germline ends. Focal radiation with ipilimumab CTLA-4 blockade was given to patients with chemo-refractory metastatic non-small-cell lung cancer. The repertoire was sequenced with immunoSEQ multiplex PCR; TCRdb's copy has only in-frame clones and lacks some. Among tens of thousands of clones listed, about three quarters were seen once. This clone was recorded a few times. Its antigen is not known. The sequences come from peripheral blood, collected from a patient treated with radiotherapy plus ipilimumab. V is TRBV7-9 and J is TRBJ1-4; D may be TRBD1 (6 bases). The clonotype originates from a human donor with non-small cell lung cancer whose response to radiotherapy plus ipilimumab could not be evaluated. The DNA for the CDR3 is TGTGCCAGCAGCGCTGGACCGGGGCGAGGGGGTGAAAAACTGTTTTTT. Its protein product is CASSAGPGRGGEKLFF.